This TCR beta chain was identified during a study of T cell repertoires in cytomegalovirus infection. Study overall: HLA-C-restricted CMV epitopes, recently identified, and well-studied HLA-B-restricted ones were used by the study. Evidence of both CMV infection and a matching HLA type came from public TCR beta signatures.

Germline V gives CDR1 MDHEN, CDR2 SYDVKM. The CDR3 extends over 14 amino acids. The trim removed 3 bases at V and 5 bases at J, leaving 7 bases unmatched. A remark on this clonotype: Its antigen is unidentified.

TCRdb re-called the reads with MiXCR, one entry per CDR3 protein. The table includes 340,000 or so distinct CDR3 sequences, approximately 25% detected once. Findings and limits, study-wide: Carriers of CMV plus the relevant HLA were identified by cumulative public TCR beta family frequency. CMV-specific TCR beta clonotypes restricted by HLA-C dominated the ex vivo response.

The sample in question was cultured PBMCs, obtained from culture after CMV antigen stimulation. The chain couples TRBV28 to TRBJ2-7; 7 positions match TRBD2. This TCR came from a human donor in good health (CMV status not recorded). Some clones in this sample may be carry-over from other donors' samples. CDR3 in amino acids: CASSLMRELNEQYF. CDR3 nucleotides: TGTGCCAGCAGTTTGATGCGGGAGTTGAACGAGCAGTACTTC.